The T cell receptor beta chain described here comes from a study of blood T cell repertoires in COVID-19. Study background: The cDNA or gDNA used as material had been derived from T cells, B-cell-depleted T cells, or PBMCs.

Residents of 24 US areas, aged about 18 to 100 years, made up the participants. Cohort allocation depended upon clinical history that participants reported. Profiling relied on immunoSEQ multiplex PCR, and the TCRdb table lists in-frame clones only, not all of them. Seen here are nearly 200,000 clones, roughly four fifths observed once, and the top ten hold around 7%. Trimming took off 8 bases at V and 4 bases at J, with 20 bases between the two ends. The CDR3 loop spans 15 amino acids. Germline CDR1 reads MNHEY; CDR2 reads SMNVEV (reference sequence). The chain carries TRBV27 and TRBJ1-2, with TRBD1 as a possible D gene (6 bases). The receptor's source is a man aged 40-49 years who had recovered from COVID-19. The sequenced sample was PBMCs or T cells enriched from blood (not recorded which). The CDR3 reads CASGPGTFPSYGYTF. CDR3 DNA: TGTGCCAGCGGACCCGGGACATTTCCTTCCTATGGCTACACCTTC.